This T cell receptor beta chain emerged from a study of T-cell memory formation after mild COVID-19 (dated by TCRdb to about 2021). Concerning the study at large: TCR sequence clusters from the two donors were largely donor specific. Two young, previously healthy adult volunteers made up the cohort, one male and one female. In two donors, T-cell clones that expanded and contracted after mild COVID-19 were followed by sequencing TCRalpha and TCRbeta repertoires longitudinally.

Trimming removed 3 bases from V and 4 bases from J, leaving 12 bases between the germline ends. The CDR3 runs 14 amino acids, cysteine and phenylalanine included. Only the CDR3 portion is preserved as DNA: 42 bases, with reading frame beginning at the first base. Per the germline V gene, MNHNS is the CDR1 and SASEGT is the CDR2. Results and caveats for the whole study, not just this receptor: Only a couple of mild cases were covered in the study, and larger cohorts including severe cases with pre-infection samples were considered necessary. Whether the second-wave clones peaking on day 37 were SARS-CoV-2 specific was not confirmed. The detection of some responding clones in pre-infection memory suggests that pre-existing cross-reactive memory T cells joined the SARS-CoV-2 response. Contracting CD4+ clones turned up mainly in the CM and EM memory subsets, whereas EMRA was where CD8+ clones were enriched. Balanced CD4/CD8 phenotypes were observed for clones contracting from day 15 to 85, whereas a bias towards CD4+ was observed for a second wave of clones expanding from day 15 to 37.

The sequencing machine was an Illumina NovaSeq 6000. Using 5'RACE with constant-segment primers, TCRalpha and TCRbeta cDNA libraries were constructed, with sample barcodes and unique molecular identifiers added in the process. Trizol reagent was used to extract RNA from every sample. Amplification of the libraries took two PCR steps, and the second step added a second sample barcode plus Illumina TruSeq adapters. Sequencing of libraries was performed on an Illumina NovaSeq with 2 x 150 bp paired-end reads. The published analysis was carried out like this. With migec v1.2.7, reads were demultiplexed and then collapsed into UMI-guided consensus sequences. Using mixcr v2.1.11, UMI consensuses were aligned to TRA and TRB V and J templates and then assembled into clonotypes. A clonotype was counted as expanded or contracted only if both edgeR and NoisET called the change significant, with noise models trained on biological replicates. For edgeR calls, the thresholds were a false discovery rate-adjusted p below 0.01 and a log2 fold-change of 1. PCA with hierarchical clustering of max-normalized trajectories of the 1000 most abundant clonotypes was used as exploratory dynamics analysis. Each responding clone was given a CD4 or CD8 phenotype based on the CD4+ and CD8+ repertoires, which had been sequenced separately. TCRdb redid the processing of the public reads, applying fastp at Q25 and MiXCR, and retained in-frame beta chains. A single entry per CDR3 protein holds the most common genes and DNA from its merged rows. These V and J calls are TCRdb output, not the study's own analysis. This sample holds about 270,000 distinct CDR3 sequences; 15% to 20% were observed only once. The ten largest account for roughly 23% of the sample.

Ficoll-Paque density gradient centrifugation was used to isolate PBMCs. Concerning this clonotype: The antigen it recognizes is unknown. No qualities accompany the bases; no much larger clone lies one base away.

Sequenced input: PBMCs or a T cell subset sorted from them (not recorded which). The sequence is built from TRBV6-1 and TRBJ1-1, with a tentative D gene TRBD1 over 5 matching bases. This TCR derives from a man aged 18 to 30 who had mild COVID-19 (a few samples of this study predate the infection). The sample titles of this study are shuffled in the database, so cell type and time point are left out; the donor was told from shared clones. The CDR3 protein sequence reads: CASSDRVVATEAFF. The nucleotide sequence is TGTGCCAGCAGTGACAGGGTGGTGGCCACTGAAGCTTTCTTT.